The rows below give T cell receptor beta chains drawn from one sample of a study of blood T cell repertoires in COVID-19. Only in-frame clones appear in the TCRdb table, and some are missing; sequencing was by immunoSEQ multiplex PCR. The sample holds 350,000 to 500,000 clones, around nine tenths seen once. The sample consisted of peripheral blood. All receptors derive from a man aged 18 to 29 with COVID-19, enrolled during active disease. Each CDR3 is given with its conserved first and last residue. A D gene is named only where the DNA matches it firmly. Not every row has a clone size; where given, it reads once, few, many or a size class.

j_call,v_call,d_call,clone_size,cdr3_aa,cdr3_nt
TRBJ2-7,TRBV7-9,TRBD2,-,CASSLTASGGYEQYF,TGTGCCAGCAGCTTAACAGCCTCGGGAGGCTACGAGCAGTACTTC
TRBJ2-7,TRBV27,-,-,CASSFGGFGEQYF,TGTGCCAGCAGTTTTGGCGGGTTCGGCGAGCAGTACTTC
TRBJ1-3,TRBV5-6,-,-,CASSLRSTIYF,TGTGCCAGCAGCTTGAGGAGCACCATATATTTT
TRBJ2-4,TRBV11-3,-,-,CASSYGLPKNIQYF,TGTGCCAGCAGCTATGGACTTCCCAAAAACATTCAGTACTTC
TRBJ2-3,TRBV27,TRBD2,-,CASRPSGSTDTQYF,TGTGCCAGTCGACCTAGCGGGAGTACAGATACGCAGTATTTT
TRBJ1-2,TRBV2,-,-,CARRTANYGYTF,TGTGCCAGGAGGACAGCTAACTATGGCTACACCTTC
TRBJ1-2,TRBV30,-,-,CAWRAHHPSQVANYGYTF,TGTGCCTGGAGGGCCCACCATCCGAGCCAGGTCGCTAACTATGGCTACACCTTC
TRBJ1-3,TRBV4-1,-,few,CASSQDRGPGNTIYF,TGCGCCAGCAGCCAAGATCGAGGGCCTGGAAACACCATATATTTT
TRBJ1-4,TRBV5-1,-,-,CASSLGREPSTNEKLFF,TGCGCCAGCAGCTTGGGCAGGGAACCTTCAACTAATGAAAAACTGTTTTTT
TRBJ2-1,TRBV5-6,TRBD2,-,CASSLIPGGEQFF,TGTGCCAGCAGCTTGATACCGGGGGGTGAGCAGTTCTTC
TRBJ2-1,TRBV2,TRBD2,-,CASTRRETDEQFF,TGTGCCAGCACCAGGCGGGAGACCGATGAGCAGTTCTTC
TRBJ1-1,TRBV4-2,TRBD1,-,CASSQERSKGARAFF,TGTGCCAGCAGCCAAGAAAGAAGTAAGGGGGCGCGAGCTTTCTTT
TRBJ1-5,TRBV28,-,-,CASSYRATNQPQHF,TGTGCCAGCAGTTACAGGGCCACCAATCAGCCCCAGCATTTT
TRBJ2-7,TRBV10-3,TRBD2,-,CAISGNDQTSLSYEQYF,TGTGCCATCAGTGGTAATGACCAGACTAGCCTTTCCTACGAGCAGTACTTC
TRBJ2-3,TRBV2,-,-,CASSARWGTDTQYF,TGTGCCAGCAGTGCCAGGTGGGGCACAGATACGCAGTATTTT
TRBJ1-1,TRBV19,-,-,CASSIHRGSEAFF,TGTGCCAGTAGTATTCATCGGGGATCTGAAGCTTTCTTT
TRBJ1-5,TRBV27,-,-,CASSLKPGQPQHF,TGTGCCAGCAGTTTAAAACCGGGGCAGCCCCAGCATTTT
TRBJ2-1,TRBV24-1,TRBD1,-,CATSDIGQGANEQFF,TGTGCCACCAGTGATATTGGACAGGGGGCAAATGAGCAGTTCTTC
TRBJ2-5,TRBV5-4,-,-,CASSAGIYDQETQYF,TGTGCCAGCAGCGCCGGGATATACGACCAAGAGACCCAGTACTTC
TRBJ1-2,TRBV5-4,-,-,CASSYPGGRDYGYTF,TGTGCCAGCAGCTACCCGGGAGGGCGTGACTATGGCTACACCTTC
TRBJ2-7,TRBV5-1,-,-,CASRIDRQYEQYF,TGCGCCAGCAGGATCGACAGACAGTACGAGCAGTACTTC
TRBJ1-6,TRBV7-8,-,-,CASSPRGFSYNSPLHF,TGTGCCAGCAGCCCAAGGGGTTTCTCCTATAATTCACCCCTCCACTTT
TRBJ2-7,TRBV12-3/TRBV12-4,-,-,CASGGVSEQYF,TGTGCCAGCGGAGGGGTATCCGAGCAGTACTTC
TRBJ1-5,TRBV27,-,-,CASSSLAGGYQPQHF,TGTGCCAGCAGTTCCCTGGCAGGAGGGTATCAGCCCCAGCATTTT
TRBJ1-1,TRBV6-1,-,-,CASSEQGMVAEAFF,TGTGCCAGCAGTGAGCAGGGAATGGTCGCTGAAGCTTTCTTT
TRBJ2-7,TRBV9,-,-,CASSAFGESSYEQYF,TGTGCCAGCAGCGCCTTCGGGGAGAGCTCCTACGAGCAGTACTTC
TRBJ2-5,TRBV11-2,TRBD1,-,CASSSGTGWETQYF,TGTGCCAGCAGCTCCGGGACAGGGTGGGAGACCCAGTACTTC
TRBJ2-5,TRBV11-2,TRBD2,-,CASSLEARLAGGRGETQYF,TGTGCCAGCAGCTTAGAAGCTCGTCTAGCGGGGGGTCGTGGGGAGACCCAGTACTTC
TRBJ2-4,TRBV13,TRBD1,-,CASSSLTGGWKNIQYF,TGTGCCAGCAGCTCCTTAACAGGGGGATGGAAAAACATTCAGTACTTC
TRBJ2-5,TRBV6-2/TRBV6-3,-,many,CASSARGSAQETQYF,TGTGCCAGCAGCGCCAGGGGTAGCGCCCAAGAGACCCAGTACTTC
TRBJ2-2,TRBV9,-,few,CASSVGPIGTGELFF,TGTGCCAGCAGCGTTGGTCCCATCGGCACCGGGGAGCTGTTTTTT
TRBJ2-7,TRBV15,TRBD1,-,CATSRDARQGFPYEQYF,TGTGCCACCAGCAGAGATGCGCGACAGGGGTTCCCCTACGAGCAGTACTTC
TRBJ2-1,TRBV18,-,-,CASSPPVKGGGHYNEQFF,TGTGCCAGCTCACCACCGGTGAAAGGCGGGGGCCACTACAATGAGCAGTTCTTC
TRBJ2-7,TRBV18,-,-,CASSPGNRKSGEQYF,TGTGCCAGCTCACCCGGGAACAGAAAATCTGGCGAGCAGTACTTC
TRBJ2-5,TRBV7-9,TRBD2,-,CASSSGLAGVGETQYF,TGTGCCAGCAGCTCCGGACTAGCGGGAGTGGGTGAGACCCAGTACTTC
TRBJ2-5,TRBV24-1,TRBD1,-,CATSDSGQGETQYF,TGTGCCACCAGTGACTCGGGACAGGGGGAGACCCAGTACTTC
TRBJ2-1,TRBV5-4,-,-,CASSPTGGSISYNEQFF,TGTGCCAGCAGCCCAACCGGAGGCAGTATATCCTACAATGAGCAGTTCTTC
TRBJ2-7,TRBV5-5,-,-,CASSLIASASSYEQYF,TGTGCCAGCAGCTTGATTGCGAGCGCCAGCTCCTACGAGCAGTACTTC
TRBJ1-2,TRBV18,-,-,CASSPRVLYGYTF,TGTGCCAGCTCACCACGAGTTCTCTATGGCTACACCTTC
TRBJ2-2,TRBV5-1,-,-,CASSLAQGFNTGELFF,TGCGCCAGCAGCTTGGCCCAGGGGTTTAACACCGGGGAGCTGTTTTTT
TRBJ2-7,TRBV19,-,once,CASSIGPGYEQYF,TGTGCCAGTAGTATTGGTCCCGGGTACGAGCAGTACTTC
TRBJ1-4,TRBV14,-,-,CASSQRRGTNEKLFF,TGTGCCAGCAGCCAGCGGAGGGGCACTAATGAAAAACTGTTTTTT
TRBJ2-3,TRBV19,-,-,CASHPPGLTDTQYF,TGTGCCAGTCACCCCCCGGGACTCACAGATACGCAGTATTTT
TRBJ2-5,TRBV5-6,TRBD2,-,CASSSAGGGPIEETQYF,TGTGCCAGCAGCTCCGCGGGAGGGGGTCCAATTGAAGAGACCCAGTACTTC
TRBJ1-4,TRBV19,-,-,CASTGLTNEKLFF,TGTGCCAGCACGGGACTGACTAATGAAAAACTGTTTTTT
TRBJ2-5,TRBV25-1,-,-,CASSGSLSGETQYF,TGTGCCAGCAGTGGCTCTCTTAGCGGAGAGACCCAGTACTTC
TRBJ2-3,TRBV6-5,TRBD2,-,CATREGRTTQYF,TGTGCCACCAGGGAGGGCAGGACTACGCAGTATTTT
TRBJ1-1,TRBV10-3,-,-,CAIRDGQTEAFF,TGTGCCATCAGGGACGGACAGACTGAAGCTTTCTTT
TRBJ2-1,TRBV9,-,-,CASSVAYNAPYNEQFF,TGTGCCAGCAGCGTAGCTTACAATGCCCCCTACAATGAGCAGTTCTTC
TRBJ2-7,TRBV3-1/TRBV3-2,TRBD2,-,CASSQGSGLAGLEQYF,TGTGCCAGCAGCCAAGGGTCCGGACTAGCGGGTCTCGAGCAGTACTTC
TRBJ2-1,TRBV9,TRBD2,-,CASSVEAGGGRWGQFF,TGTGCCAGCAGCGTAGAAGCGGGAGGAGGGCGATGGGGGCAGTTCTTC